The clone carrying this TCR beta chain has a count of ten or more. The antigen remains undetermined. The data were taken from a study of blood T cells in healthy people across ages. Study-wide context: Capturing about one barcoded beta molecule per two T cells was achieved by template switching.

Study outcomes and limitations: A strong correlation was found between TCR beta diversity and the percentage of naive T cells.

Combining a sample-barcoded 5' primer with a J-beta primer mix, a second PCR ran for roughly 7 to 11 cycles. Template switching added a 12-random-nucleotide identifier to every cDNA molecule. Every sample gave at least 3 million paired-end reads containing CDR3. TCRdb ran MiXCR on the 5' RACE reads and lists one entry per CDR3 protein. The sample lists about 600,000 distinct CDR3 sequences, around half occurring once. V shed 2 bases and J shed 2 bases, with 9 bases lying between them. The CDR3 length is 14 residues. Germline V gene data show CDR1 as MNHNY and CDR2 as SVGAGI (reference sequence). The sample taken for sequencing was blood. The clonotype originates from a man of 80 years or more in good health. V is TRBV6-6 and J is TRBJ2-5, with D perhaps matching TRBD1 or TRBD2 (5 bases each). In nucleotides, the CDR3 is TGTGCCAGCAGTTACCTGGGACCGCAAGAGACCCAGTACTTC. It translates to CASSYLGPQETQYF.